This entry concerns a single TCR beta chain. The antigen remains unidentified. The sample originates from a study of T cell responses to AZD1222 COVID-19 vaccine. The ends lost 0 bases at V and 4 bases at J; junction bases unmatched: 8. The CDR3 runs to 17 residues. Germline CDR1 and CDR2: MGHRA and YSYEKL. TCRdb keeps only in-frame clones here, not all; method: immunoSEQ multiplex PCR. The table lists some 180,000 clones, roughly 90% of them singletons. The study, taken as a whole, reports: Baseline seropositivity characterized only a handful of AZD1222 recipients. Following two doses of AZD1222, Spike-specific TCR breadth and depth rose. In a largely white British group with more females than males, clonal diversity was possibly underestimated.

This rearrangement joins TRBV4-1 to TRBJ2-3, with 9 bases aligning to TRBD2. Sequencing used peripheral blood, obtained 28 days after the second AZD1222 dose. This TCR was sampled from an adult who received the AZD1222 COVID-19 vaccine. The CDR3 protein is CASSQEGAGGRADTQYF. The CDR3 region has the DNA TGCGCCAGCAGCCAAGAAGGGGCGGGAGGGCGCGCAGATACGCAGTATTTT.